The T cell receptor beta chain described here comes from a study of blood T cell repertoires in COVID-19. Germline lookup yields CDR1 MNHEY and CDR2 SMNVEV (reference sequence). V shed 6 bases, J shed 1 base, and the junction held 2 bases outside the gene matches. The CDR3 totals 14 residues. The method was immunoSEQ multiplex PCR; TCRdb's version includes in-frame clones alone and lacks a portion of them. This sample has approximately 76,000 clones, with roughly 88% found just once. The sequencing input was peripheral blood. The chain has TRBV27 and TRBJ1-2; 10 bases are shared with TRBD1. This TCR derives from a human donor in a cohort sampled during active COVID-19. The CDR3 loop reads CASSRDRGNYGYTF. CDR3 coding DNA: TGTGCCAGCAGCCGGGACAGGGGTAACTATGGCTACACCTTC.